The 19 T cell receptor beta chains given below trace back to one sample, sequenced in a study of beta chain features in type 1 diabetes. Study findings and constraints: Moderately but significantly shorter TCRB CDR3s were found in Type 1 diabetes patients in all four CD4+ subsets.

These TCRs are of unknown antigen specificity. The entirety of the isolated RNA underwent reverse transcription, so expressed TCRB transcripts were sequenced. The protocol was immunoSEQ multiplex PCR, while the TCRdb copy is restricted to in-frame clones and leaves out a portion. The table records nearly 700,000 clones, 13% of them present only once. Source material: naive CD4+ T cells from blood. These receptor sequences come from a man between 18 and 35 years old with type 1 diabetes.

This clone has more than one count but fewer than ten. The chain couples TRBV5-1 to TRBJ1-6; 7 bases map to TRBD1. The CDR3 contains 14 residues. With 0 bases clipped from V and 11 bases from J, the junction kept 5 bases outside the gene matches. Germline assignment: CDR1 SGHRS and CDR2 YFSETQ. CDR3 bases: TGCGCCAGCAGCTTGGAAGGCAGGGGGGCACCCCTCCACTTT. Amino acids: CASSLEGRGAPLHF. The full variable domain, with the rest looked up from reference TRBV5-1 and TRBJ1-6, is KAGVTQTPRYLIKTRGQQVTLSCSPISGHRSVSWYQQTPGQGLQFLFEYFSETQRNKGNFPGRFSGRQFSNSRSEMNVSTLELGDSALYLCASSLEGRGAPLHFGNGTRLTVT.

This chain joins TRBV9 and TRBJ1-6; possible D gene TRBD1, 6 bases. The ends were cut back, 10 bases at V and 4 bases at J, with 15 bases in the middle. Per the germline V gene, CDR1 is SGDLS and CDR2 is YYNGEE. CDR3 length equals 14 residues. CDR3 nucleotide sequence: TGTGCCGGTCCGGGGGGCGCATATAATTCACCCCTCCACTTT. It translates to CAGPGGAYNSPLHF.

This clone showed up just once. V usage is TRBV11-2 and J usage is TRBJ1-5; the D is unclear. Trimming removed 0 bases from V and 7 bases from J, with 7 bases in between. Germline V gene lookup returns CDR1 SGHAT and CDR2 FQNNGV. The CDR3 sequence is 13 residues long. The chain's CDR3 is CASSLDNRQPQHF. CDR3 coding DNA: TGTGCCAGCAGCTTAGACAATCGGCAGCCCCAGCATTTT.

The chain recombines TRBV28 with TRBJ2-7; D is possibly TRBD1 (5 bases). The CDR3 loop spans 12 amino acids. Germline CDR1 MDHEN, CDR2 SYDVKM. V lost 3 bases to trimming and J lost 7 bases, with 10 bases between them. The chain's CDR3 is CASSFQGGEQYF. For the CDR3, the DNA is TGTGCCAGCAGTTTCCAGGGTGGGGAGCAGTACTTC.

A few counts support this clone. This chain connects TRBV6-6 to TRBJ1-2, with a tentative D call TRBD1 (5 bases). V lost 2 bases, J lost 1 base, and 5 bases lay in between. The CDR3 consists of 13 residues. The germline V gene encodes CDR1 MNHNY and CDR2 SVGAGI (reference sequence). The CDR3 nucleotides read TGTGCCAGCAGTTACGGGGGTAACTATGGCTACACCTTC. The encoded protein is CASSYGGNYGYTF.

The rearrangement links TRBV7-6 to TRBJ2-5; maybe TRBD2 (6 bases). The CDR3 sequence is 16 residues long. Germline V gene sequence: CDR1 SGHVS, CDR2 FNYEAQ. Trimming took off 8 bases at V and 5 bases at J, with 24 bases between the two ends. CDR3 amino acids: CASGRPTGGGTETQYF. Here the CDR3 DNA reads TGTGCCAGCGGGAGACCCACGGGCGGCGGGACCGAGACCCAGTACTTC.

V is TRBV29-1 and J is TRBJ1-5; no definite D call. CDR3 length: 13 residues. The germline gives CDR1 SQVTM, CDR2 ANQGSEA. The V gene lost 6 bases and the J gene lost 6 bases, with 15 bases spanning the gap. The CDR3 spells CSVLEGIGQPQHF. The CDR3 coding sequence is TGCAGCGTCCTGGAGGGAATTGGTCAGCCCCAGCATTTT. Full variable domain (outside the CDR3, taken from reference TRBV29-1 and TRBJ1-5): SAVISQKPSRDICQRGTSLTIQCQVDSQVTMMFWYRQQPGQSLTLIATANQGSEATYESGFVIDKFPISRPNLTFSTLTVSNMSPEDSSIYLCSVLEGIGQPQHFGDGTRLSIL.

This clone was found a few times. The rearrangement uses TRBV6-1 and TRBJ2-4; 7 nucleotides align to TRBD1. This CDR3 region has 15 residues. Per the germline V gene, CDR1 is MNHNS and CDR2 is SASEGT. V lost 0 bases and J lost 5; bases outside the gene matches: 4. The chain's CDR3 is CASSEAGQWENIQYF. The CDR3 region has the DNA TGTGCCAGCAGTGAAGCGGGACAGTGGGAAAACATTCAGTACTTC.

This chain connects TRBV7-2 to TRBJ2-6, with D possibly TRBD2 on 5 matching bases. The germline CDR1 and CDR2 sequences are SGHTA and FQGNSA. Trimming removed 5 bases from V and 3 bases from J, with 20 bases in between. This CDR3 is 18 amino acids long. In DNA, the CDR3 is TGTGCCAGCAGCGCGACTGTCGGGAACCCCTTTGGGGCCAACGTCCTGACTTTC. Translation gives CASSATVGNPFGANVLTF.

This clone was detected only a few times. Other DNA sequences of this sample code for an identical CDR3. The rearrangement links TRBV29-1 to TRBJ1-4, with 11 bases aligning to TRBD1. J gave up 0 bases and V 4 bases, and 1 base lay outside the gene matches. The CDR3 sequence is 15 residues long. CDR1 and CDR2 (germline): SQVTM, ANQGSEA. This CDR3 is CSVAGQGATNEKLFF. The CDR3 DNA reads as TGCAGCGTTGCGGGACAGGGGGCAACTAATGAAAAACTGTTTTTT.

The count of this clone is one. This chain links TRBV5-1 with TRBJ2-1; the match to TRBD2 covers 8 bases. The CDR3 is 14 amino acids. The germline CDR1 and CDR2 sequences are SGHRS and YFSETQ. The trim removed 6 bases at V and 1 base at J, leaving 3 bases unmatched. For the CDR3, the DNA is TGCGCCAGCAAACTAGCGGAATCCTACAATGAGCAGTTCTTC. Translating it yields CASKLAESYNEQFF.

The sample holds a few counts of this clone. CDR3 coding DNA: TGTGCCAGCAGCGTAGGACTAGCCCGGGAGACCCAGTACTTC. It yields the protein CASSVGLARETQYF. This rearrangement joins TRBV9 to TRBJ2-5; 7 nucleotides align to TRBD2. V was pared by 0 bases and J by 5 bases, with 4 bases of the junction left unmatched. This CDR3 comprises 14 residues. Per the germline V gene, CDR1 is SGDLS and CDR2 is YYNGEE.

This clone was detected a few times. The J gene is TRBJ2-1, the V gene TRBV6-5; no clear D gene. Germline loops: CDR1 MNHEY, CDR2 SVGAGI. Trimming cost V 5 bases and J 0 bases, with 11 bases left between them. There are 15 residues in the CDR3. CDR3 protein: CASSPTASSYNEQFF. The CDR3 DNA follows: TGTGCCAGCAGTCCCACGGCGAGCTCCTACAATGAGCAGTTCTTC.

This clone was counted only a few times. V is TRBV6-5 and J is TRBJ1-5; D unresolved. Germline CDR1 reads MNHEY; CDR2 reads SVGAGI. The CDR3 has 14 amino acids. Trimming stripped 2 bases from V and 0 bases from J, with 5 bases between. CDR3 in DNA: TGTGCCAGCAGTTACCGGCCTAGCAATCAGCCCCAGCATTTT. It is translated as CASSYRPSNQPQHF.

This clone was picked up a small number of times. V and J are TRBV30 and TRBJ1-1; 7 nucleotides align to TRBD1. Germline CDR1 reads GTSNPN; CDR2 reads SVGIG (reference sequence). The CDR3 contains 15 residues. V shed 2 bases, J shed 4 bases, and the junction held 10 bases outside the gene matches. The CDR3 coding sequence is TGTGCCTGGAGTTGGATCGACAGGGACTCCACTGAAGCTTTCTTT. This encodes CAWSWIDRDSTEAFF. Together with reference TRBV30 and TRBJ1-1, the CDR3 gives the full variable domain: SQTIHQWPATLVQPVGSPLSLECTVEGTSNPNLYWYRQAAGRGLQLLFYSVGIGQISSEVPQNLSASRPQDRQFILSSKKLLLSDSGFYLCAWSWIDRDSTEAFFGQGTRLTVV.

The chain recombines TRBV7-9 with TRBJ2-5; D may match TRBD1 or TRBD2 (5 bases each). V shed 10 bases and J shed 5 bases, with 14 bases lying between them. CDR1 SEHNR and CDR2 FQNEAQ come from the germline V gene (reference sequence). The CDR3 is 12 residues long. CDR3 coding DNA: TGTGCCACTAGAGGGACGATGGAGACCCAGTACTTC. As protein: CATRGTMETQYF.

The chain recombines TRBV6-6 with TRBJ1-1, with a tentative D call TRBD1 (6 bases). V was trimmed by 6 bases and J by 8 bases, leaving 13 bases between them. From germline, CDR1 is MNHNY and CDR2 SVGAGI (reference sequence). The CDR3 length is 12 residues. The CDR3 is CASRSGTPEAFF. The CDR3 coding sequence is TGTGCCAGCAGGTCCGGGACACCGGAAGCTTTCTTT.

This clone has just a few counts. The rearrangement uses TRBV30 and TRBJ1-2; D gene ambiguous. From germline, CDR1 is GTSNPN and CDR2 SVGIG (reference sequence). This CDR3 is 12 amino acids long. Trimming pared 2 bases from V and 5 bases from J, leaving 9 bases between. The CDR3 loop is CAWSFGEYGYTF. DNA for the CDR3: TGTGCCTGGAGTTTCGGGGAATATGGCTACACCTTC.

The table lists this clone with a few counts. DNA of the CDR3: TGTGCCAGCAGTCGTATGAGCGGGGTACAAGAGACCCAGTACTTC. Translation: CASSRMSGVQETQYF. The chain couples TRBV7-2 to TRBJ2-5; 7 bases are a match to TRBD2. The CDR3 sequence is 15 residues long. Germline V gene lookup returns CDR1 SGHTA and CDR2 FQGNSA. Trimming at V came to 6 bases and at J to 2 bases, leaving 9 bases not matched to a gene. The variable domain in full, completed from reference TRBV7-2 and TRBJ2-5, reads GAGVSQSPSNKVTEKGKDVELRCDPISGHTALYWYRQSLGQGLEFLIYFQGNSAPDKSGLPSDRFSAERTGGSVSTLTIQRTQQEDSAVYLCASSRMSGVQETQYFGPGTRLLVL.